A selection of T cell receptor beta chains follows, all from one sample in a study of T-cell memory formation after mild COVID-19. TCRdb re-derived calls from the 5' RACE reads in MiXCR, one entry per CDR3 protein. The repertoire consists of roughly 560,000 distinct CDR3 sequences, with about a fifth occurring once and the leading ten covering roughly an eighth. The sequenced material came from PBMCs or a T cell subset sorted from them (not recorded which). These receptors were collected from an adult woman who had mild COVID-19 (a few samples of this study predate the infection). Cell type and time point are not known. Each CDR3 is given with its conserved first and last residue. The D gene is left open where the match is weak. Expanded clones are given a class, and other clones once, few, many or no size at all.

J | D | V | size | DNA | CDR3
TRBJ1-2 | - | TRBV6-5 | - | TGTGCCAGCAGTACAGGGCTTCGAGGCTACACCTTC | CASSTGLRGYTF
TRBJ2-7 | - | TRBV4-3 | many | TGCGCCAGCAGCCCCACGCTGGCTAGAGCGGTCGAGCAGTACTTC | CASSPTLARAVEQYF
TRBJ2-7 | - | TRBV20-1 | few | TGCAGTGCCCGGCCAGGCTTCCCCTCCTACGAGCAGTACTTC | CSARPGFPSYEQYF
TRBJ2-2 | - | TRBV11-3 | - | TGTGCCAGCACCCAACGCGGCATCACCGGGGAGCTGTTTTTT | CASTQRGITGELFF
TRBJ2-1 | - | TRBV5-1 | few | TGCGCCAGCAGCTTGGGAGGACAGAAGCAGTTCTTC | CASSLGGQKQFF
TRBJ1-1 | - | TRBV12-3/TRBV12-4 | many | TGTGCCAGCAGTTTTGGAACAGGTGAAGCTTTCTTT | CASSFGTGEAFF
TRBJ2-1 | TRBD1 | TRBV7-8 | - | TGTGCCAGCAGCTTGGGTTACAGGACAGGACCTTACAATGAGCAGTTCTTC | CASSLGYRTGPYNEQFF
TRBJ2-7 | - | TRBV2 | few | TGTGCCAGCGGCATCCTGGGCAACTACGAGCAGTACTTC | CASGILGNYEQYF
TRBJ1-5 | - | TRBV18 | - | TGTGCCAGCTCACCTTCAGATACTCGGCCCCAGCATTTT | CASSPSDTRPQHF
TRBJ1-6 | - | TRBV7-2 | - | TGTGCCAGCAGCTTAGAGCCTGGGGTAAATTCACCCCTCCACTTT | CASSLEPGVNSPLHF